Following are 19 T cell receptor beta chains from one sample sequenced in a study of blood T cell repertoires in COVID-19. Sequenced by immunoSEQ multiplex PCR; TCRdb stores in-frame clones only, minus some. The sample has approximately 36,000 clones; approximately 78% are singletons. The sequencing input was peripheral blood. The receptors originated from a human donor in a cohort sampled during active or convalescent COVID-19. The donor label of this sample is uncertain.

The chain uses TRBV3-1 (or the pseudogene TRBV3-2) and TRBJ1-1; D gene uncertain. Germline values: CDR1 LGHDT, CDR2 YNNKEL (reference sequence). This CDR3 comprises 12 residues. Trimming removed 3 bases at V and 8 bases at J, with 10 bases between. CDR3 nucleotide sequence: TGTGCCAGCAGCCACGCGGGCCTCGAAGCTTTCTTT. It encodes CASSHAGLEAFF.

The CDR3 DNA reads as TGTGCCAGCAGCTTAGGGGGTGGGACAGACCTCTCCTACGAGCAGTACTTC. This gives the protein CASSLGGGTDLSYEQYF. The chain links TRBV11-3 to TRBJ2-7, with 7 bases identical to TRBD1. Germline V gene data show CDR1 as SGHNT and CDR2 as YENEEA. CDR3 length equals 17 residues. The J segment lost 0 bases and the V segment lost 1 base, leaving 9 bases of the junction unmatched.

This clone was counted once. V gene TRBV5-6 combines with J gene TRBJ2-3, with D possibly TRBD2 on 7 matching bases. The V gene lost 4 bases and the J gene lost 4 bases, with 13 bases spanning the gap. This CDR3 comprises 14 residues. Germline CDR1 and CDR2: SGHDT and YYEEEE. The CDR3 spells CASSGRGAADTQYF. The CDR3 coding sequence is TGTGCCAGCAGCGGGAGGGGGGCCGCAGATACGCAGTATTTT. Filled out from reference TRBV5-6 and TRBJ2-3, the complete variable domain reads DAGVTQSPTHLIKTRGQQVTLRCSPKSGHDTVSWYQQALGQGPQFIFQYYEEEERQRGNFPDRFSGHQFPNYSSELNVNALLLGDSALYLCASSGRGAADTQYFGPGTRLTVL.

The chain employs TRBV7-6 and TRBJ2-3; 7 nucleotides align to TRBD2. Losses at the gene ends were 4 bases for V and 2 bases for J; bases not matched to a gene: 6. This CDR3 region has 15 residues. Germline V CDR1 and CDR2: SGHVS, FNYEAQ. CDR3 nucleotide sequence: TGTGCCAGCAGCTCCGCGGGAGTCCACACAGATACGCAGTATTTT. It specifies CASSSAGVHTDTQYF.

The V call is TRBV11-1, the J call TRBJ2-1; TRBD1 matches 8 bases. The CDR3 runs 14 residues. CDR1 is SGHAT, CDR2 FQDESV, per germline (reference sequence). V shed 5 bases, J shed 6 bases, and the junction held 6 bases outside the gene matches. CDR3 nucleotides: TGTGCCAGCAGCAACAGGGGGAATTCCAATGAGCAGTTCTTC. Protein product: CASSNRGNSNEQFF. The full variable domain, rest sourced from reference TRBV11-1 and TRBJ2-1, is EAEVAQSPRYKITEKSQAVAFWCDPISGHATLYWYRQILGQGPELLVQFQDESVVDDSQLPKDRFSAERLKGVDSTLKIQPAELGDSAMYLCASSNRGNSNEQFFGPGTRLTVL.

The genes are TRBV19 and TRBJ2-1; 9 nucleotides agree with TRBD2. Germline V gene data show CDR1 as LNHDA and CDR2 as SQIVND (reference sequence). With V trimmed by 0 bases and J by 11 bases, 14 bases remained unmatched. The CDR3 runs 17 residues. In DNA, the CDR3 is TGTGCCAGTAGTATAGAAGATCGAGCGGGAGGCCGCCTACAGCAGTTCTTC. Amino acids: CASSIEDRAGGRLQQFF. The full variable domain, in which reference TRBV19 and TRBJ2-1 provide the parts outside the CDR3, is DGGITQSPKYLFRKEGQNVTLSCEQNLNHDAMYWYRQDPGQGLRLIYYSQIVNDFQKGDIAEGYSVSREKKESFPLTVTSAQKNPTAFYLCASSIEDRAGGRLQQFFGPGTRLTVL.

The gene calls are TRBV7-2 and TRBJ1-2, with 12 bases fitting TRBD1. Losses at the gene ends were 8 bases for V and 2 bases for J; bases not matched to a gene: 9. Looked up from germline, CDR1 is SGHTA and CDR2 is FQGNSA. CDR3 size: 16 residues. The CDR3 bases are TGTGCCAGCTCACACGGGGGACAGGGGGCGAACTATGGCTACACCTTC. It specifies CASSHGGQGANYGYTF.

The rearrangement joins TRBV6-4 to TRBJ2-7, with 9 bases matching TRBD2. The CDR3 is made up of 15 amino acids. V dropped 5 bases and J dropped 5; count of bases not matched to a gene: 10. CDR1 and CDR2 from the germline V gene are MRHNA and SNTAGT. The CDR3 sequence: CASSPLAGWNNEQYF. The CDR3 coding sequence is TGTGCCAGCAGTCCTCTAGCGGGATGGAACAACGAGCAGTACTTC.

V is TRBV21-1 and J is TRBJ2-4; TRBD2 reflects the table's D call only, with no check against the DNA. TRBV21-1 is a pseudogene locus. This CDR3 spans 20 amino acids. The CDR3 DNA follows: TGTGCCAGCAGCAAAGGAGAAACTAGCGGGAGGAGGGAAGCCAAAAACATTCAGTACTTC. It codes for CASSKGETSGRREAKNIQYF.

The rearrangement uses TRBV9 and TRBJ1-1, with D tentatively TRBD1 (6 bases). The germline V and J ends were trimmed by 3 bases and 4 bases, with 16 bases remaining between them. Germline CDR1 SGDLS, CDR2 YYNGEE. The CDR3 length is 15 residues. CDR3 bases: TGTGCCAGCAGCGCAACCGGGACAAAGGTCACTGAAGCTTTCTTT. It encodes CASSATGTKVTEAFF.

The rearrangement links TRBV19 to TRBJ2-7; D may be TRBD2 (5 bases). The germline V and J ends were trimmed by 5 bases and 3 bases, with 29 bases remaining between them. The length of the CDR3 is 19 residues. The germline gives CDR1 LNHDA, CDR2 SQIVND (reference sequence). CDR3 nucleotides: TGTGCCAGTAGTGTCCGGGCCCCTGGGCTCCTGGCGGGTGGCTACGAGCAGTACTTC. The encoded protein is CASSVRAPGLLAGGYEQYF.

The CDR3 coding sequence is TGTGCCAGCTCACCACAGCTAGGTGTGACTGAAGCTTTCTTT. This codes for CASSPQLGVTEAFF. V is TRBV18 and J is TRBJ1-1; D not resolved. Germline V CDR1 and CDR2: KGHSH, LQKENI. V gave up 1 base and J gave up 5 bases, with 11 bases separating them. This CDR3 region has 14 residues.

The chain has TRBV7-2 and TRBJ2-4; 9 bases are shared with TRBD2. The CDR3 has 16 residues. The V gene end was trimmed by 1 base and the J gene end by 0 bases; junction bases not matched to a gene: 1. Germline V CDR1 and CDR2: SGHTA, FQGNSA. The CDR3 is CASSLELAGAKNIQYF. For the CDR3, the DNA is TGTGCCAGCAGCTTAGAACTAGCGGGAGCCAAAAACATTCAGTACTTC.

This clone has just one count. The CDR3 DNA reads TGCGCCAGCAGCCAAGATCCCAGGGGGCACGGCTATGGCTACACCTTC. It codes for CASSQDPRGHGYGYTF. V usage is TRBV4-3 and J usage is TRBJ1-2, with TRBD1 identical over 8 bases. The CDR3 is 16 amino acids. Germline-derived CDR1 and CDR2 are LGHNA and YSLEER. V lost 0 bases and J lost 4; bases outside the gene matches: 7.

J is TRBJ1-1 and V is TRBV7-2; D unclear. The V end lost 1 base, the J end lost 3 bases, and 9 bases lay between the germline ends. Per germline, CDR1 SGHTA and CDR2 FQGNSA. CDR3 length: 14 amino acids. In DNA form, the CDR3 reads TGTGCCAGCAGCTTAGTGGCGGAGGACACTGAAGCTTTCTTT. It codes for CASSLVAEDTEAFF.

In this sample, this clone turned up once. The V gene is TRBV30, the J gene TRBJ1-5; D unresolved. Germline V lookup: CDR1 GTSNPN, CDR2 SVGIG (reference sequence). Trimming removed 2 bases from V and 1 base from J, with 9 bases in between. The CDR3 extends over 14 amino acids. The CDR3 is CAWSRGISNQPQHF. The DNA for the CDR3 is TGTGCCTGGAGTCGAGGAATAAGCAATCAGCCCCAGCATTTT.

The rearrangement uses TRBV29-1 and TRBJ2-7; TRBD2 matches at 9 bases. The junction had 5 bases not matched to a gene; V was cut back by 6 bases and J by 2 bases. This CDR3 is built from 13 residues. Germline V lookup: CDR1 SQVTM, CDR2 ANQGSEA. The CDR3 loop is CSVGLAPTYEQYF. CDR3 in DNA: TGCAGCGTCGGACTAGCGCCCACCTACGAGCAGTACTTC.

The V and J genes are TRBV5-1 and TRBJ1-2; TRBD1 matches at 10 bases. J gave up 5 bases and V 7 bases, and 14 bases lay outside the gene matches. The CDR3 is 16 amino acids. The germline CDR1 and CDR2 sequences are SGHRS and YFSETQ. CDR3 amino acids: CASAEGTGAIGYGYTF. The CDR3 nucleotides read TGCGCCAGCGCCGAGGGGACAGGGGCCATAGGGTATGGCTACACCTTC.

V gene TRBV30 combines with J gene TRBJ2-7, with 10 bases aligning to TRBD1. The germline V gene encodes CDR1 GTSNPN and CDR2 SVGIG (reference sequence). Trimming took 3 bases from V and 4 from J; bases not matched to a gene: 15. The CDR3 totals 17 residues. CDR3 DNA sequence: TGTGCCTGGAGCCCGGGACAGGGGAGGGGGCGGACATACGAGCAGTACTTC. This encodes CAWSPGQGRGRTYEQYF.